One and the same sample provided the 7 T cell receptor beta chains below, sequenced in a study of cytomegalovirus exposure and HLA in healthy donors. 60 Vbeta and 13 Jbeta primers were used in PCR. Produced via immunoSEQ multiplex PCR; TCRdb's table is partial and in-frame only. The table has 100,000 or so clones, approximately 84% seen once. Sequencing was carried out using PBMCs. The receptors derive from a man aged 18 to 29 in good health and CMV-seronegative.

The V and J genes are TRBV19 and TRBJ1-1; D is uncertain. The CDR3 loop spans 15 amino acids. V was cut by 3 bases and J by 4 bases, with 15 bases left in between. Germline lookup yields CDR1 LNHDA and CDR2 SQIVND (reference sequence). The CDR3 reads CASSMAGLGGTEAFF. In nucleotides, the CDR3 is TGTGCCAGTAGTATGGCTGGGCTGGGAGGCACTGAAGCTTTCTTT.

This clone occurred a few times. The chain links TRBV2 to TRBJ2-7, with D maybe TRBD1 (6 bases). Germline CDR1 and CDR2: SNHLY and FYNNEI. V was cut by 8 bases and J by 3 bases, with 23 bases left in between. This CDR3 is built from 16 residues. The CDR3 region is CASPPLLRQGLYEQYF. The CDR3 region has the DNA TGTGCCAGCCCCCCCTTGCTGAGGCAGGGGCTCTACGAGCAGTACTTC.

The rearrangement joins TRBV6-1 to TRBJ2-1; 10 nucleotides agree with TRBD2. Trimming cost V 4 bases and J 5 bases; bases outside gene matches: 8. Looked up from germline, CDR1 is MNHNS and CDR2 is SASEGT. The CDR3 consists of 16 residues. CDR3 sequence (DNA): TGTGCCAGCAGTGCCCAGGGACTAGCGCAAAACAATGAGCAGTTCTTC. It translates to CASSAQGLAQNNEQFF.

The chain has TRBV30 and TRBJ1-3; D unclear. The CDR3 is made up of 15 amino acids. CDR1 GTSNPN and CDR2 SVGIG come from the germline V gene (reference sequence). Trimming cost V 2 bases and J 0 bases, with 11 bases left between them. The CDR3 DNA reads TGTGCCTGGAGTATCTACAGCCGCTCTGGAAACACCATATATTTT. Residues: CAWSIYSRSGNTIYF.

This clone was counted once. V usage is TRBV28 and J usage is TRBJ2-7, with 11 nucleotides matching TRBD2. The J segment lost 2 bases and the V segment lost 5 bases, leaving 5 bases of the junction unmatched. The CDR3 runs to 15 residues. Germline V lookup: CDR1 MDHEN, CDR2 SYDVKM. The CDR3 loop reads CASSIIAGGPYEQYF. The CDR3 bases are TGTGCCAGCAGTATTATAGCGGGAGGGCCCTACGAGCAGTACTTC.

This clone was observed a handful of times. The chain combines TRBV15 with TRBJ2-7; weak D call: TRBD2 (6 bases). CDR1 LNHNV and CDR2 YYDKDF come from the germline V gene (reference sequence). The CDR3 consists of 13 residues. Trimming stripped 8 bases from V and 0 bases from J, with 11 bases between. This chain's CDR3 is CATGTRDSYEQYF. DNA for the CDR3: TGTGCCACCGGAACGCGGGACTCCTACGAGCAGTACTTC.

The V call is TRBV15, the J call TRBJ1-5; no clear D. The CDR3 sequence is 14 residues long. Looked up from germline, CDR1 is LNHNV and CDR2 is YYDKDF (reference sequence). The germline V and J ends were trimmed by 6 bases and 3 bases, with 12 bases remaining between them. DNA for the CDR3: TGTGCCACCAGGGAGGGAGGGTTCAATCAGCCCCAGCATTTT. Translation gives CATREGGFNQPQHF.